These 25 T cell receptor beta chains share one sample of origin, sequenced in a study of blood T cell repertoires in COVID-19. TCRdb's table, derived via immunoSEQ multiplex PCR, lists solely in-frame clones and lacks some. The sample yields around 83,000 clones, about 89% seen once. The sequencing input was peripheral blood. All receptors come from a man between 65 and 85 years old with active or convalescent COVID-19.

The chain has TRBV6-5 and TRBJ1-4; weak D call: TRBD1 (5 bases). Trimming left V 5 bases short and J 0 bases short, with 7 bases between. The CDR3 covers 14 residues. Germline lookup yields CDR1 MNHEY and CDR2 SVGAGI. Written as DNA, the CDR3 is TGTGCCAGCAGTACAGGTCCAACTAATGAAAAACTGTTTTTT. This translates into CASSTGPTNEKLFF.

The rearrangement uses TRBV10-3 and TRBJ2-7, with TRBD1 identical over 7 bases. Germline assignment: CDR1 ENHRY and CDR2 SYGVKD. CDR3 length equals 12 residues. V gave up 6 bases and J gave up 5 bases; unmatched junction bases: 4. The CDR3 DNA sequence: TGTGCCATCAGCGGGACAGCCAACGAGCAGTACTTC. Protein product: CAISGTANEQYF.

Here the CDR3 DNA reads TGTGCCTGGAGTGTGTCGGTATCGGGTACGCAGTATTTT. This codes for CAWSVSVSGTQYF. V gene TRBV30 combines with J gene TRBJ2-3, with D hard to call. CDR1 and CDR2 (germline): GTSNPN, SVGIG (reference sequence). With 0 bases removed from V and 8 bases from J, the gap between germline ends came to 12 bases. CDR3 size: 13 residues.

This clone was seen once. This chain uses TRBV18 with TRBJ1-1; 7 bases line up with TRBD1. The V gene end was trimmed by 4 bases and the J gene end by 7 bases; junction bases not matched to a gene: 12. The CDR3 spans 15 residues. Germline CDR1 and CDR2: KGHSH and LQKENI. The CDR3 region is CASSLLPGQRNEAFF. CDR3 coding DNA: TGTGCCAGCTCACTTCTCCCGGGACAGAGGAATGAAGCTTTCTTT.

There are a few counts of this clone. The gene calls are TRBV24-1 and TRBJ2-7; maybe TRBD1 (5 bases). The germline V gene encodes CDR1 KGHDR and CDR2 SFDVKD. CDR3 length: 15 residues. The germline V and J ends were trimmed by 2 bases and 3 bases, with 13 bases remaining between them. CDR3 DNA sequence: TGTGCCACCAGTGATTCATCAGGGAATGTCTACGAGCAGTACTTC. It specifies CATSDSSGNVYEQYF.

The CDR3: CASSLEQSHPRGQETQYF. As DNA, the CDR3 is TGTGCCAGCAGCTTAGAGCAGTCACACCCAAGGGGCCAAGAGACCCAGTACTTC. The V call is TRBV7-9, the J call TRBJ2-5; the D gene is possibly TRBD1 (5 bases). V was shortened by 1 base and J by 1 base, with 19 bases between the two germline ends. Per the germline V gene, CDR1 is SEHNR and CDR2 is FQNEAQ (reference sequence). The CDR3 spans 18 residues.

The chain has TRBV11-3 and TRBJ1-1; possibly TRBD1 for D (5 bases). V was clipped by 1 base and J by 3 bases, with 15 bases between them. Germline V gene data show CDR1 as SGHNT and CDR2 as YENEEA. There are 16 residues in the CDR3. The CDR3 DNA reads TGTGCCAGCAGCTTAGGGGGGAGGGGCGGGGACACTGAAGCTTTCTTT. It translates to CASSLGGRGGDTEAFF.

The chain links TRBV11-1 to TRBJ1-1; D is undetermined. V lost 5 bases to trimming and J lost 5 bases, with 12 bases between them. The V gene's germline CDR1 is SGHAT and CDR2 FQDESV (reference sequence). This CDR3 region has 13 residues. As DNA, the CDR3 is TGTGCCAGCAGCCGGACGGACTATACTGAAGCTTTCTTT. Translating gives CASSRTDYTEAFF.

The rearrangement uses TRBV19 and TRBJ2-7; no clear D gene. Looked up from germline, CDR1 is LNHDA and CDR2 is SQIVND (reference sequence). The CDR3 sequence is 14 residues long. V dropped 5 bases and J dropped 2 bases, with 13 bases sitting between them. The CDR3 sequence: CASSPSFFTYEQYF. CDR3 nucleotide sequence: TGTGCCAGTAGTCCCTCCTTTTTTACCTACGAGCAGTACTTC.

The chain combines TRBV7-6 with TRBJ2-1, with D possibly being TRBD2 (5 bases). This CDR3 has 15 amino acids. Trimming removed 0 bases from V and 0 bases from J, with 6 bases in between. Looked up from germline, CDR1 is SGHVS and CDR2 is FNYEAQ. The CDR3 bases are TGTGCCAGCAGCTTAGCCCGGGGCTCCTACAATGAGCAGTTCTTC. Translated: CASSLARGSYNEQFF. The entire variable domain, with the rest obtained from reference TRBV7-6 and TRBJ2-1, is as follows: GAGVSQSPRYKVTKRGQDVALRCDPISGHVSLYWYRQALGQGPEFLTYFNYEAQQDKSGLPNDRFSAERPEGSISTLTIQRTEQRDSAMYRCASSLARGSYNEQFFGPGTRLTVL.

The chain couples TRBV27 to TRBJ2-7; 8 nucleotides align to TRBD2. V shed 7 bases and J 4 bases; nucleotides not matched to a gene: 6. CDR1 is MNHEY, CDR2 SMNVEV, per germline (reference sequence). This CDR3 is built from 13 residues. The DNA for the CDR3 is TGTGCCAGCATGGGGAGCGGGAGATACGAGCAGTACTTC. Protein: CASMGSGRYEQYF.

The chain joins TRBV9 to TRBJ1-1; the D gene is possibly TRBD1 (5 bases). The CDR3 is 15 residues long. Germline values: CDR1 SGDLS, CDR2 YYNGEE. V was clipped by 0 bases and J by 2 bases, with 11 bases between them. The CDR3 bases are TGTGCCAGCAGCGTAGAGGCCAGGGCTAACACTGAAGCTTTCTTT. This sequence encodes CASSVEARANTEAFF.

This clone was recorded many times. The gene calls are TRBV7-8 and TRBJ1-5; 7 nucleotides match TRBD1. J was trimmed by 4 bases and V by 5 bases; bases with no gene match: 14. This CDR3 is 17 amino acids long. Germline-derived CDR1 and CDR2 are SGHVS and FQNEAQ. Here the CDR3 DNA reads TGTGCCAGCAGCCCTCGACAGGGCGGACAACAAAATCAGCCCCAGCATTTT. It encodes CASSPRQGGQQNQPQHF.

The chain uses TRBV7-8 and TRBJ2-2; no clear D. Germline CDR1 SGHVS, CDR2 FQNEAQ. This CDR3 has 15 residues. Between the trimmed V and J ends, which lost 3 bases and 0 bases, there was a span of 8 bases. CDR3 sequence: CASSFSIANTGELFF. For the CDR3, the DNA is TGTGCCAGCAGCTTCTCTATCGCGAACACCGGGGAGCTGTTTTTT.

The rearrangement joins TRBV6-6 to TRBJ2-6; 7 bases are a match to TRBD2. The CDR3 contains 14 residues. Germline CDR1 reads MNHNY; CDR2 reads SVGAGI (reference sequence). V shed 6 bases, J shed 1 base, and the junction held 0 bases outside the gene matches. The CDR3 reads CASRLASGANVLTF. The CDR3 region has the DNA TGTGCCAGCAGACTAGCGTCTGGGGCCAACGTCCTGACTTTC.

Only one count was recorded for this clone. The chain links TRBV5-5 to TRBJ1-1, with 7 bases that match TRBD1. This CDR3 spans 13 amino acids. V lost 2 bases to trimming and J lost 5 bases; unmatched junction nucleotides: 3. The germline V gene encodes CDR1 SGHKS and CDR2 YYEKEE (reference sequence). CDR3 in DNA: TGTGCCAGCAGCTTAGGCAGGGGGACTGAAGCTTTCTTT. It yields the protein CASSLGRGTEAFF. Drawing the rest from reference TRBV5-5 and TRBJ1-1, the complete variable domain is DAGVTQSPTHLIKTRGQQVTLRCSPISGHKSVSWYQQVLGQGPQFIFQYYEKEERGRGNFPDRFSARQFPNYSSELNVNALLLGDSALYLCASSLGRGTEAFFGQGTRLTVV.

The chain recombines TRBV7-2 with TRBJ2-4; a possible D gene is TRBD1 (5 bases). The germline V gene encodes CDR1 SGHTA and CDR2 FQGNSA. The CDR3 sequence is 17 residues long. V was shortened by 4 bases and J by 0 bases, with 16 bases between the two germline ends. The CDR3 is CASSSNGAALAKNIQYF. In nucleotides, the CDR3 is TGTGCCAGCAGCTCAAATGGGGCGGCTTTAGCCAAAAACATTCAGTACTTC.

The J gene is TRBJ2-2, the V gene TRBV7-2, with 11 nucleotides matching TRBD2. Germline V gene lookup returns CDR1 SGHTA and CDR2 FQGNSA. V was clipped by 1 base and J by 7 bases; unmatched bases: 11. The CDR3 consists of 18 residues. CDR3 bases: TGTGCCAGCAGCTTAGGGGGCCTAGCGGGAGGCTTGGGCGGGGAGCTGTTTTTT. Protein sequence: CASSLGGLAGGLGGELFF.

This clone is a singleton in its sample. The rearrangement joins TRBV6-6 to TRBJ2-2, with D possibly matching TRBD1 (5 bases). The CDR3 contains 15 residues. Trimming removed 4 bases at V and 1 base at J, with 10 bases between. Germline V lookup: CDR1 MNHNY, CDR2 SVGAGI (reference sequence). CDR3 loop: CASSFNGQNTGELFF. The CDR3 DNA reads TGTGCCAGCAGTTTTAACGGACAGAACACCGGGGAGCTGTTTTTT.

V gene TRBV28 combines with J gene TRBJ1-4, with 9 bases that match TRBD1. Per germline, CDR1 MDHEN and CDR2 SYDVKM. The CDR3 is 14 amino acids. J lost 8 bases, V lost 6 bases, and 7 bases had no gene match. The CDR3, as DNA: TGTGCCAGCAGCCCTACAGGGGGCGAAGAAAAACTGTTTTTT. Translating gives CASSPTGGEEKLFF.

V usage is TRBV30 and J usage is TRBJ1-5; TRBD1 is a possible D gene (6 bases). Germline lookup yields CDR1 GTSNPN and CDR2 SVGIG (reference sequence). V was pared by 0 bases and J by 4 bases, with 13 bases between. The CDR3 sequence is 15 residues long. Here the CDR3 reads CAWSVRGAQNQPQHF. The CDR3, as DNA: TGTGCCTGGAGTGTACGGGGGGCGCAGAATCAGCCCCAGCATTTT.

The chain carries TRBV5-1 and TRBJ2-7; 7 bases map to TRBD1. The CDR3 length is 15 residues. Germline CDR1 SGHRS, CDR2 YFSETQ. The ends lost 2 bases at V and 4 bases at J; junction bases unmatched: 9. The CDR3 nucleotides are TGCGCCAGCAGCTTCAGTGCCAGGGGGACGTACGAGCAGTACTTC. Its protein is CASSFSARGTYEQYF.

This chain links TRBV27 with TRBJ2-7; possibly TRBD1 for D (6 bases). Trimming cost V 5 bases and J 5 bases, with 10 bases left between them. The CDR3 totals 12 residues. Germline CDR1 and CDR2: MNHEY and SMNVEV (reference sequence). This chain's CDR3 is CASSRTENEQYF. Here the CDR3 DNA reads TGTGCCAGCAGTCGGACAGAGAACGAGCAGTACTTC.

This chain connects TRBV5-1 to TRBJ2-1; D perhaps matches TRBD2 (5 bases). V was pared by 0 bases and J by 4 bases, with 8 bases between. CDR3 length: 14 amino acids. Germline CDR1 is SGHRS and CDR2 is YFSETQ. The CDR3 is CASSLGGEYNEQFF. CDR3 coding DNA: TGCGCCAGCAGCTTGGGTGGGGAGTACAATGAGCAGTTCTTC.

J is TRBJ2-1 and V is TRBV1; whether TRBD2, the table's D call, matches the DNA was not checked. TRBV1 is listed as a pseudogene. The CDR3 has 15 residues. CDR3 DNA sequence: TGCACCCCCCTTCCGAGTCCGGGGGGCGACAATGAGCAGTTCTTC. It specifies CTPLPSPGGDNEQFF.